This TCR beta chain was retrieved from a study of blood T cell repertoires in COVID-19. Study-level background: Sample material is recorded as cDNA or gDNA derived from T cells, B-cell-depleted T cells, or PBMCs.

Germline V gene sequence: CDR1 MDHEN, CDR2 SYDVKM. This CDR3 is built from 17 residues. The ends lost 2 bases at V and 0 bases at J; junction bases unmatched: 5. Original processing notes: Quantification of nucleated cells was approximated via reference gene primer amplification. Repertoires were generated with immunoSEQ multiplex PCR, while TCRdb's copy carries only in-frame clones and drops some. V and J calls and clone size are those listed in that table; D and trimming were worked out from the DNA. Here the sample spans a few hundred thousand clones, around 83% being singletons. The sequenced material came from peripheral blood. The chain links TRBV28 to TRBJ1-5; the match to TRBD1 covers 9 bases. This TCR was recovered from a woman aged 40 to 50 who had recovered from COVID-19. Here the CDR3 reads CASSLEGQGYSNQPQHF. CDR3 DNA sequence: TGTGCCAGCAGTTTAGAGGGACAGGGCTATAGCAATCAGCCCCAGCATTTT.